The subject of this entry is one T cell receptor beta chain. This entry is derived from a study of blood T cell repertoires in COVID-19. CDR1 and CDR2 from the germline V gene are KGHSH and LQKENI. The CDR3 loop spans 16 amino acids. The V end was cut by 4 bases, the J end by 7 bases, with 17 bases between. Generated by immunoSEQ multiplex PCR, the TCRdb table keeps only in-frame clones and is missing some. The sample lists about 120,000 clones; about nine tenths were seen once. This sequence originates from a human donor with active COVID-19. The donor label of this sample is uncertain. The chain is built from TRBV18 and TRBJ1-6, with D uncertain. Sequenced material: peripheral blood. The CDR3 DNA reads as TGTGCCAGCTCACTTCACCGGAGGGCGGAAAATTCACCCCTCCACTTT. This sequence encodes CASSLHRRAENSPLHF.